This TCR beta chain appears in the sequencing data of a study of glioma-infiltrating T cells. TCR alpha and beta CDR3 regions were amplified from RNA using iRepertoire nested multiplex PCR. Input was roughly 85-450 ng of tissue mRNA or PBMC total RNA. A single record per CDR3 protein comes from TCRdb applying MiXCR to the multiplex PCR reads. The sample has 100,000 to 150,000 distinct CDR3 sequences, approximately 25% seen once; the top ten hold roughly 15%. Concerning this clonotype itself: Antigen: not known.

The CDR3 runs to 16 residues. V trimming: 4 bases; J trimming: 5 bases; junction bases outside the gene matches: 12. Germline CDR1 is LGHNA and CDR2 is YNFKEQ. Findings and caveats of the study: Gliomas, especially low-grade, showed above-expected tissue-blood divergence; non-neoplastic patients showed below.

The sample consisted of glioma tissue, nonneoplastic brain tissue, or PBMCs (not recorded which). This chain joins TRBV4-2 and TRBJ2-5; TRBD2 aligns across 8 bases. This TCR came from a human donor with low-grade glioma or glioblastoma, undergoing nonglioma brain surgery, or in good health (not recorded which). DNA of the CDR3: TGTGCCAGCAGCCCCCAACTAGCGGTAGCGCAGGAGACCCAGTACTTC. This sequence encodes CASSPQLAVAQETQYF.